The text below deals with one T cell receptor (beta chain). Which antigen it targets is not known. Base quality data are lacking; no much larger clone is found one base away. TCRbeta CDR3 regions were amplified from genomic DNA using the immunoSEQ Assay, a bias-controlled multiplex PCR. Per the authors' processing: The number of nucleated cells in each sample was estimated by amplification of reference gene primers within the assay. To quantify the absolute abundance of each unique TCRbeta CDR3 rearrangement, sequence reads were collapsed and filtered. For each sample, productive Simpson clonality was calculated as the square root of Simpson's diversity index across productive rearrangements. TCRdb stores this immuneACCESS table with in-frame sequences only. Part of the clones is absent; in the studies checked, under half of the shortfall reflects unresolved V genes, and no reason is known for the rest. That table furnishes V, J and clone size, whereas the DNA furnished D and trimming. This sample comprises 200,000 to 250,000 clones, roughly 89% of them detected only once. The ten largest clones capture roughly 3.4% of the sample.

In the prospective study, participants were roughly 18 to 100 years old, resided in 25 or so geographic areas of the United States, and were enrolled through a virtual design. In the prospective study, cohorts were assigned on the basis of participant-reported clinical history obtained from a screening survey and a study questionnaire. Mobile phlebotomists in the prospective study collected whole blood, serum and a nasopharyngeal or oropharyngeal swab from every participant. Participants in the prospective study had the option to provide additional blood draws and questionnaires over a roughly 2-month period. Before DNA extraction, prospective study blood samples were shipped either frozen or at room temperature. This sample stems from a study of blood T cell repertoires in COVID-19 (dated by TCRdb to the early 2020s). About the study as a whole: Collaborator samples came from the United States, Italy and Spain and covered acute and convalescent phases of COVID-19. The material from the prospective study consisted of cDNA or gDNA derived from T cells, B-cell-depleted T cells, or PBMCs. Deeply sampled blood TCRbeta repertoires from subjects exposed to, actively infected with, or recovered from COVID-19 were included in the dataset. The repertoires were released in a freely available public database intended as a resource for research on the immune response to SARS-CoV-2. Samples came from the ongoing ImmuneRACE study (first 160 participants) plus 1,254 subjects from 6 global collaborators. The sample metadata nearly always contained a de-identified subject ID, COVID-19 status, age in years and sex. Where HLA class I and class II types were available, the types were taken from metadata supplied by the sample provider, not from assay-based typing. The study at large found these results: How much clinical and demographic metadata was included differed by source and by participant, and the metadata was provided uncurated.

The sample taken for sequencing was PBMCs or T cells enriched from blood (not recorded which). This receptor was obtained from a woman aged 40 to 50 with acute COVID-19.

CDR3 sequence: CASTPGTVAYEQYF. At the DNA level, the sequence is TGTGCCAGCACCCCCGGGACAGTCGCATACGAGCAGTACTTC. The chain is made from TRBV6-2 or TRBV6-3 and TRBJ2-7; 7 middle bases align to TRBD1. For CDR1 and CDR2, the germline V gene lists MNHEY and SVGEGT. The CDR3 spans 14 residues, from the cysteine through the phenylalanine. The DNA shown is the 42-base CDR3, in frame from base 1. The germline V and J ends show losses of 7 bases and 4 bases respectively, and no gene match explains 10 bases of the junction.